The text below deals with one T cell receptor (beta chain). Its antigen is unknown. Original methodology: Filtering of immunoSEQ junctional sequences could not match full-length read filtering. Here immunoSEQ multiplex PCR was the method, and the copy in TCRdb shows in-frame clones only, minus some. D and trimming were read from the DNA, whereas the V and J calls and clone size are those reported in that table. In the table there are about 2.2 million clones, 85% to 95% of which are singletons. The record originates from a study of shared clonotypes between healthy human individuals. General study findings and limits: Memory subsets generally showed lower estimated richness than naive subsets.

CD8 cells regarded as naive lacked CD45RO, were positively chosen for CCR7, and omitted terminally differentiated effector memory CD45RA+ cells. This CDR3 spans 14 amino acids. Germline-derived CDR1 and CDR2 are SEHNR and FQNEAQ (reference sequence). V lost 7 bases to trimming and J lost 0 bases, with 10 bases between them. Sequenced sample: naive CD8+ T cells from PBMCs. The origin of this receptor is a man between 18 and 29 years old in good health. Some clones in this sample may be carry-over from other donors' samples. This chain connects TRBV7-9 to TRBJ1-5, with D possibly TRBD1 on 5 matching bases. CDR3 sequence reads: CASTSGGSNQPQHF. The CDR3 DNA follows: TGTGCCAGCACCTCGGGGGGTAGCAATCAGCCCCAGCATTTT.